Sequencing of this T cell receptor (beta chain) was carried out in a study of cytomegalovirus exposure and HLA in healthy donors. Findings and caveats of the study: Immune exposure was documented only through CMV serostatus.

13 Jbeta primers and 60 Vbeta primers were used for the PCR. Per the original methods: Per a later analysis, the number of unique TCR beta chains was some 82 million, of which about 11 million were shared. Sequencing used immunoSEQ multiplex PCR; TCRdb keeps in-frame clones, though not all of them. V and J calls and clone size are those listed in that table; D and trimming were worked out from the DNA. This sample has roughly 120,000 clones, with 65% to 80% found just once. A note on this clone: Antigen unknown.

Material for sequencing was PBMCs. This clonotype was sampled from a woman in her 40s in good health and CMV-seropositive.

The CDR3 protein is CASSTPGQGQETQYF. The CDR3 DNA reads as TGTGCCAGTAGTACTCCGGGACAGGGCCAAGAGACCCAGTACTTC. The chain carries TRBV19 and TRBJ2-5; 9 bases line up with TRBD1. Losses at the gene ends were 4 bases for V and 1 base for J; bases not matched to a gene: 4. Germline CDR1 reads LNHDA; CDR2 reads SQIVND (reference sequence). The CDR3 length is 15 residues.